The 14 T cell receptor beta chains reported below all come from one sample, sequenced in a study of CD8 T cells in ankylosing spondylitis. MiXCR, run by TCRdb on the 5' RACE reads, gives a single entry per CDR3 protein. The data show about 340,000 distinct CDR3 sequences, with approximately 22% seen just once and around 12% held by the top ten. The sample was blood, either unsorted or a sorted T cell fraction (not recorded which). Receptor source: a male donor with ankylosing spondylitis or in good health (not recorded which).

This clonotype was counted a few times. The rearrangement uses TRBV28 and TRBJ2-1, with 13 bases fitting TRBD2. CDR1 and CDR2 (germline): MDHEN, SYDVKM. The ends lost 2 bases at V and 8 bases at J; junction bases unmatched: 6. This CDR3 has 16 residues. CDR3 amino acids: CASSLPTSGGAYEQFF. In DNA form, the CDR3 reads TGTGCCAGCAGTTTACCTACTAGCGGGGGGGCCTATGAGCAGTTCTTC.

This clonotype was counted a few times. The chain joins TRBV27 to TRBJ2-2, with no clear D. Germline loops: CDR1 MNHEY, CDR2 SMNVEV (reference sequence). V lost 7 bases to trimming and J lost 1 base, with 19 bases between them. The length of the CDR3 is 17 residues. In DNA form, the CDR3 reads TGTGCCAGCATCCCCTCGGCCCAGGAACTGAACACCGGGGAGCTGTTTTTT. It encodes CASIPSAQELNTGELFF.

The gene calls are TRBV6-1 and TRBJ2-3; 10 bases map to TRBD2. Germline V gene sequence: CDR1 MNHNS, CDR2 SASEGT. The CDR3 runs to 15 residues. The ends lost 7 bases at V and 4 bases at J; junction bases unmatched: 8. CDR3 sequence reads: CASTPLAGKADTQYF. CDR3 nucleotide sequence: TGTGCCAGCACCCCACTAGCGGGGAAGGCAGATACGCAGTATTTT.

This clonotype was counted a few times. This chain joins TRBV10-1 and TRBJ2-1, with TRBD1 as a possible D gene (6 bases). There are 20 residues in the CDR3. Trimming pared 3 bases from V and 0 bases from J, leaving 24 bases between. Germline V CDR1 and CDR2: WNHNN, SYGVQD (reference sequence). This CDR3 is CASSEVNAFRTASSYNEQFF. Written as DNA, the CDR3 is TGCGCCAGCAGTGAAGTGAATGCGTTTAGGACAGCGAGCTCCTACAATGAGCAGTTCTTC.

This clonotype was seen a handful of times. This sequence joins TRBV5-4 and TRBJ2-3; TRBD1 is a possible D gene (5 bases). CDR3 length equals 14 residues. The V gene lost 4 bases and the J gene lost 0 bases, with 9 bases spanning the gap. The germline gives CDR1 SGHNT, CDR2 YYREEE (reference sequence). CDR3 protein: CASSPDISTDTQYF. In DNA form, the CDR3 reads TGTGCCAGCAGCCCGGACATAAGCACAGATACGCAGTATTTT.

The CDR3 loop is CASSLTSGGPQYF. For the CDR3, the DNA is TGTGCCAGCAGTTTAACCTCCGGTGGGCCCCAGTACTTC. The V and J genes are TRBV12-3 or TRBV12-4 and TRBJ2-5; D gene unclear. The V end was cut by 2 bases, the J end by 9 bases, with 13 bases between. The CDR3 contains 13 residues.

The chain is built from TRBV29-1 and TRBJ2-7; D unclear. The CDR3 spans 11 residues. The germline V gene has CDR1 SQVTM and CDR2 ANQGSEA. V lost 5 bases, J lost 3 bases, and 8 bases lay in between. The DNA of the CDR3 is TGCAGCGTTCTCTCCAACTACGAGCAGTACTTC. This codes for CSVLSNYEQYF.

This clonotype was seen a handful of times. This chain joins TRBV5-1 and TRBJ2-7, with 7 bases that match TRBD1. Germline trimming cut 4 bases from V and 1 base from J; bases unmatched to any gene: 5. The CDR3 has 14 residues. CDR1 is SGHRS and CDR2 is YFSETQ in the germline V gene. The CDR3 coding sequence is TGCGCCAGCAGCCCGGGGACAGAGTCCTACGAGCAGTACTTC. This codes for CASSPGTESYEQYF.

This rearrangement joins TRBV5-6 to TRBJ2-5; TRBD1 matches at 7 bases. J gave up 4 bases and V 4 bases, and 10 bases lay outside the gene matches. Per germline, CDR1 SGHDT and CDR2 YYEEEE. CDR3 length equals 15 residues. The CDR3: CASSPQGLPAETQYF. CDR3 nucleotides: TGTGCCAGCAGCCCACAGGGGTTACCCGCAGAGACCCAGTACTTC.

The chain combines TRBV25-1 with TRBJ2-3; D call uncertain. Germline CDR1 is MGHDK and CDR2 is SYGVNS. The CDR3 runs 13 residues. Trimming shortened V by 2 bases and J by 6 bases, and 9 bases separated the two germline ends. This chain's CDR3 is CASSENRADTQYF. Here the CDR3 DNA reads TGTGCCAGCAGTGAAAACCGTGCGGATACGCAGTATTTT.

The CDR3 loop is CASSLDEETQYF. DNA of the CDR3: TGTGCCAGCAGCTTAGATGAAGAGACCCAGTACTTC. The J gene is TRBJ2-5, the V gene TRBV7-6; D unresolved. The length of the CDR3 is 12 residues. The V end lost 1 base, the J end lost 3 bases, and 3 bases lay between the germline ends. In germline, CDR1 is SGHVS, CDR2 FNYEAQ.

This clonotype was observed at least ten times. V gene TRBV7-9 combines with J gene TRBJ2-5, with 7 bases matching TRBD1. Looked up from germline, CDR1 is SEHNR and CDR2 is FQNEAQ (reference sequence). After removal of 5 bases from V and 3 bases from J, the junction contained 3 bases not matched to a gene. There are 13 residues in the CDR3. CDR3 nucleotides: TGTGCCAGCAGCCCCGGGACAGAAGAGACCCAGTACTTC. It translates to CASSPGTEETQYF.

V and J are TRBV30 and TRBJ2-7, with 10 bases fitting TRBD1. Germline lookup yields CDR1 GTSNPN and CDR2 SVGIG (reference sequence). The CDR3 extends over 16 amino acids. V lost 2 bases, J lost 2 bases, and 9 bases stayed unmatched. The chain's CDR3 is CAWSPRQGALTYEQYF. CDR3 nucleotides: TGTGCCTGGAGTCCCAGACAGGGGGCCCTGACCTACGAGCAGTACTTC.

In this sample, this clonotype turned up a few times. The CDR3 reads CASSSIGTRNTGELFF. CDR3 coding DNA: TGTGCCAGCAGCTCGATCGGGACAAGGAACACCGGGGAGCTGTTTTTT. This chain connects TRBV7-3 to TRBJ2-2; D perhaps matches TRBD1 (6 bases). Looked up from germline, CDR1 is SGHTA and CDR2 is FQGTGA. The CDR3 consists of 16 residues. Trimming pared 4 bases from V and 1 base from J, leaving 13 bases between.